This is a list of T cell receptor beta chains from one sample in a study of blood T cell repertoires in COVID-19. Generated by immunoSEQ multiplex PCR, the TCRdb table keeps only in-frame clones and is missing some. The profile shows about 100,000 clones, roughly 88% of them singletons. The sample comprised peripheral blood. The source is a human donor in a cohort sampled during active COVID-19. CDR3s include the opening cysteine and the closing phenylalanine or tryptophan. The D gene is left open where the match is weak. Not every row has a clone size; where given, it reads once, few, many or a size class.

V	D	size	J	CDR3	DNA
TRBV19	NA	once	TRBJ1-1	CASFSGVSMNTEAFF	TGTGCCAGTTTTTCGGGTGTATCAATGAACACTGAAGCTTTCTTT
TRBV29-1	NA	NA	TRBJ2-3	CSVVSYTDTQYF	TGCAGCGTTGTTAGTTACACAGATACGCAGTATTTT
TRBV20-1	TRBD2	once	TRBJ2-1	CSASEAGNRFF	TGCAGTGCTAGTGAAGCGGGAAATCGGTTCTTC
TRBV7-3	TRBD1	NA	TRBJ1-1	CASSSGQLNTEAFF	TGTGCCAGCAGCTCGGGACAGTTGAACACTGAAGCTTTCTTT
TRBV12-3/TRBV12-4	NA	NA	TRBJ2-5	CASSPRGVETQYF	TGTGCCAGCAGCCCCAGGGGCGTTGAGACCCAGTACTTC
TRBV19	TRBD1	NA	TRBJ2-7	CASAPGTGGLYEQYF	TGTGCCAGTGCCCCCGGGACAGGGGGCCTCTACGAGCAGTACTTC
TRBV11-2	TRBD1	NA	TRBJ1-1	CASSSLDRDTEAFF	TGTGCCAGCAGCTCGCTTGACAGGGACACTGAAGCTTTCTTT
TRBV4-1	NA	NA	TRBJ1-3	CASSRQGLVLSGNTIYF	TGCGCCAGCAGCCGCCAGGGCCTAGTGCTCTCTGGAAACACCATATATTTT
TRBV5-1	TRBD2	NA	TRBJ2-3	CASGTSGGDTQYF	TGCGCCAGCGGGACTAGCGGGGGAGATACGCAGTATTTT
TRBV2	NA	NA	TRBJ2-7	CASSDRGEQYF	TGTGCCAGCAGTGATAGAGGCGAGCAGTACTTC
TRBV6-6	TRBD1	NA	TRBJ1-3	CASSYNSGTGANTIYF	TGTGCCAGCAGTTACAACTCCGGGACAGGGGCTAACACCATATATTTT
TRBV18	TRBD2	NA	TRBJ2-3	CASSPTTSGEQDTQYF	TGTGCCAGCTCACCAACGACTAGCGGAGAACAAGATACGCAGTATTTT
TRBV7-9	NA	NA	TRBJ1-2	CASSFTGVYGYTF	TGTGCCAGCAGCTTCACAGGTGTCTATGGCTACACCTTC
TRBV5-4	NA	once	TRBJ1-6	CASSLDQEGSPLHF	TGTGCCAGCAGCTTGGATCAGGAGGGTTCACCCCTCCACTTT
TRBV7-8	NA	NA	TRBJ1-1	CASSLFSGPNTEAFF	TGTGCCAGCAGCTTATTCTCTGGCCCTAACACTGAAGCTTTCTTT
TRBV11-2	TRBD2	NA	TRBJ2-7	CASSSGTSGRVYEQYF	TGTGCCAGCAGCTCGGGGACTAGCGGGAGGGTCTATGAGCAGTACTTC
TRBV2	NA	NA	TRBJ2-1	CASRMRNEQFF	TGTGCCAGCAGGATGAGGAATGAGCAGTTCTTC
TRBV3-1/TRBV3-2	TRBD1	NA	TRBJ1-2	CASSRADRGGYGYTF	TGTGCCAGCAGCCGGGCGGACAGGGGAGGGTATGGCTACACCTTC
TRBV18	NA	few	TRBJ1-6	CASSLGTREGSYNSPLHF	TGTGCCAGCTCACTTGGAACCAGGGAGGGCTCCTATAATTCACCCCTCCACTTT
TRBV7-9	TRBD2	NA	TRBJ2-1	CASSGGLAGYSYNEQFF	TGTGCCAGCAGCGGCGGACTAGCGGGGTACTCCTACAATGAGCAGTTCTTC
TRBV2	TRBD1	NA	TRBJ2-2	CASQGTGGSGELFF	TGTGCCAGCCAGGGGACAGGGGGCTCCGGGGAGCTGTTTTTT
TRBV18	TRBD1	NA	TRBJ1-6	CASSTAGTGSGSPLHF	TGTGCCAGCTCAACAGCCGGGACAGGGTCGGGTTCACCCCTCCACTTT
TRBV5-1	NA	NA	TRBJ2-7	CASSFSSGFEQYF	TGCGCCAGCAGCTTCAGTTCGGGTTTCGAGCAGTACTTC
TRBV7-2	TRBD1	NA	TRBJ1-1	CAIQDQTGLAEAFF	TGTGCCATCCAGGATCAGACAGGGTTGGCTGAAGCTTTCTTT
TRBV2	NA	NA	TRBJ2-4	CASRTGLGKNIQYF	TGTGCCAGCAGGACGGGACTCGGCAAAAACATTCAGTACTTC
TRBV3-1/TRBV3-2	TRBD1	NA	TRBJ2-1	CASSHHPGQGAFEQFF	TGTGCCAGCAGCCATCACCCGGGACAGGGGGCGTTTGAGCAGTTCTTC
TRBV27	NA	NA	TRBJ2-2	CASSPPRTGELFF	TGTGCCAGCAGTCCACCTAGGACCGGGGAGCTGTTTTTT
TRBV5-1	NA	NA	TRBJ2-7	CASSLSPGAGNEQYF	TGCGCCAGCAGCTTGTCTCCCGGGGCGGGAAACGAGCAGTACTTC
TRBV19	TRBD1	few	TRBJ1-2	CATSDRVVYGYTF	TGTGCCACCTCGGACAGGGTGGTCTATGGCTACACCTTC
TRBV6-6	TRBD1	NA	TRBJ2-7	CASSSGQGAYEQYF	TGTGCCAGCAGTTCGGGACAGGGGGCCTACGAGCAGTACTTC
TRBV9	NA	NA	TRBJ1-1	CASSGEQDEAFF	TGTGCCAGCAGCGGGGAACAGGATGAAGCTTTCTTT
TRBV7-3	NA	NA	TRBJ2-1	CASSLNPGVDEQFF	TGTGCCAGCAGCTTAAATCCCGGAGTCGATGAGCAGTTCTTC
TRBV20-1	NA	NA	TRBJ2-1	CSARQYNEQFF	TGCAGTGCTAGACAATACAATGAGCAGTTCTTC
TRBV2	NA	NA	TRBJ2-2	CASSRGGNTGELFF	TGTGCCAGCAGCCGAGGGGGTAACACCGGGGAGCTGTTTTTT
TRBV7-8	NA	NA	TRBJ2-2	CASSLAGGGTRTGELFF	TGTGCCAGCAGCTTAGCTGGTGGGGGGACCCGCACCGGGGAGCTGTTTTTT
TRBV19	TRBD2	NA	TRBJ2-3	CASSSGLAGGTDTQYF	TGTGCCAGTTCCTCAGGACTAGCGGGGGGCACAGATACGCAGTATTTT
TRBV2	NA	NA	TRBJ1-2	CATRLAANYGYTF	TGTGCCACCCGTTTGGCAGCTAACTATGGCTACACCTTC
TRBV4-1	TRBD2	NA	TRBJ2-1	CASSQVFGLAGDIEQFF	TGCGCCAGCAGCCAAGTCTTCGGACTAGCGGGGGACATTGAGCAGTTCTTC
TRBV28	NA	NA	TRBJ1-1	CASRSTVNTEAFF	TGTGCCAGCAGGTCCACGGTGAACACTGAAGCTTTCTTT
TRBV27	TRBD2	NA	TRBJ2-6	CASPSLAGVAGANVLTF	TGTGCCAGCCCTTCACTGGCGGGAGTGGCTGGGGCCAACGTCCTGACTTTC
TRBV28	NA	NA	TRBJ1-2	CASIGGTGYTF	TGTGCCAGCATTGGGGGGACGGGCTACACCTTC
TRBV4-2	TRBD2	NA	TRBJ2-7	CASSQDRLAGVMYEQYF	TGTGCCAGCAGCCAAGATAGACTAGCGGGAGTCATGTACGAGCAGTACTTC
TRBV7-8	NA	NA	TRBJ1-4	CASRYDSTNEKLFF	TGTGCCAGCAGATATGACTCAACTAATGAAAAACTGTTTTTT
TRBV10-1	TRBD1	NA	TRBJ2-3	CASSKGQGAADTQYF	TGCGCCAGCAGTAAGGGACAGGGGGCGGCCGATACGCAGTATTTT
TRBV9	NA	NA	TRBJ2-7	CASSVSRDSSSYEQYF	TGTGCCAGCAGCGTATCGCGGGACTCGTCGTCCTACGAGCAGTACTTC
TRBV19	NA	NA	TRBJ2-1	CASSLTGPYNEQFF	TGTGCCAGTAGTTTGACAGGCCCGTACAATGAGCAGTTCTTC
TRBV6-5	TRBD1	NA	TRBJ1-1	CASTGYRGHGTEAFF	TGTGCCAGCACCGGATACAGGGGGCACGGCACTGAAGCTTTCTTT
TRBV11-2	NA	NA	TRBJ1-1	CASSLAWSEAFF	TGTGCCAGCAGCTTAGCCTGGAGTGAAGCTTTCTTT
TRBV9	NA	NA	TRBJ1-5	CASSVGVAGQPQHF	TGTGCCAGCAGCGTAGGGGTAGCTGGCCAGCCCCAGCATTTT
TRBV28	NA	NA	TRBJ2-5	CASSLRTKETQYF	TGTGCCAGCAGTCTAAGGACTAAAGAGACCCAGTACTTC
TRBV12-3/TRBV12-4	NA	NA	TRBJ1-5	CASSLLGQPQHF	TGTGCCAGCAGTTTACTGGGCCAGCCCCAGCATTTT